The present TCR beta chain was sequenced within a study of cytomegalovirus exposure and HLA in healthy donors. The study ran its PCR with 60 Vbeta and 13 Jbeta primers. Using immunoSEQ multiplex PCR, the repertoire was profiled, and TCRdb retains in-frame clones only, with some absent. This table holds 60,000 to 90,000 clones, about two thirds found once. Germline CDR1 is SGHNT and CDR2 is YYREEE (reference sequence). This CDR3 region has 15 residues. Trimming took 1 base from V and 10 from J, leaving 20 bases between them. This sequence originates from a woman between 50 and 59 years old in good health and CMV-seropositive. The sample was PBMCs. V is TRBV5-4 and J is TRBJ1-2, with D possibly TRBD1 on 5 matching bases. DNA of the CDR3: TGTGCCAGCAGCTTGAGGACGGGGGGGTATAATGACTACACCTTC. Amino acid sequence: CASSLRTGGYNDYTF. Variable domain in full (rest from reference TRBV5-4 and TRBJ1-2): ETGVTQSPTHLIKTRGQQVTLRCSSQSGHNTVSWYQQALGQGPQFIFQYYREEENGRGNFPPRFSGLQFPNYSSELNVNALELDDSALYLCASSLRTGGYNDYTFGSGTRLTVV.